This T cell receptor beta chain was observed in a study of naive and memory T cell subsets. This CDR3 is 13 amino acids long. Germline CDR1 reads SQVTM; CDR2 reads ANQGSEA. Trimming removed 2 bases from V and 13 bases from J, with 18 bases in between. CD4 T cells were positively selected, then CD8 T cells from the CD4-negative fraction. The beta constant-region primer was an equimolar mix of two oligonucleotides covering TRBC1 and TRBC2. Four rounds of PCR amplified the ligated cDNA using nested alpha and beta constant-region primers plus SP2. A single record per CDR3 protein comes from TCRdb applying MiXCR to the UMI-ligation and nested PCR reads. Among 100,000 to 150,000 distinct CDR3 sequences listed, just over 35% were seen once.

The receptor was isolated from a human donor in good health. Specimen: central memory CD4+ T cells from blood. The J gene is TRBJ2-1, the V gene TRBV29-1, with D maybe TRBD1 (7 bases). CDR3 loop: CSVETGGGTGQFF. The CDR3 DNA reads as TGCAGCGTTGAAACTGGAGGGGGCACTGGTCAGTTCTTC.